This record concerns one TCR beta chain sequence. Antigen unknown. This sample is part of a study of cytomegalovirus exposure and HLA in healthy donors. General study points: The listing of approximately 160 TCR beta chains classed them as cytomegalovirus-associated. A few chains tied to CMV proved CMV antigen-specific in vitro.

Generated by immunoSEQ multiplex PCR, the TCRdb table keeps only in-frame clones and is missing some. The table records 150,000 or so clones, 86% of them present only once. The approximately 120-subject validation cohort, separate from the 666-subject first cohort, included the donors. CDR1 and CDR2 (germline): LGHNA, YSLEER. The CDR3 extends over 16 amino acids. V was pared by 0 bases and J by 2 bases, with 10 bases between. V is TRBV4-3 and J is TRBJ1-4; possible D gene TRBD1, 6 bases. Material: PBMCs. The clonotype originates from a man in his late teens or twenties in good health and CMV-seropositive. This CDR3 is CASSQDMGATNEKLFF. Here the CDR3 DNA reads TGCGCCAGCAGCCAAGATATGGGGGCGACTAATGAAAAACTGTTTTTT.